Shown below are 9 T cell receptor beta chains from a single sample sequenced in a study of blood T cells in healthy people across ages. Together with a sample-barcoded 5' primer, a J-beta primer mix was included in a second PCR lasting roughly 6 to 12 cycles. MiXCR was run by TCRdb on the 5' RACE reads, yielding one entry per CDR3 protein. Here the sample spans hundreds of thousands of distinct CDR3 sequences, roughly three fifths being singletons. The source material was blood. These receptors were obtained from a middle-aged man in good health.

The chain links TRBV7-3 to TRBJ2-1, with TRBD1 matching 9 bases. The CDR3 is made up of 15 amino acids. Germline V gene lookup returns CDR1 SGHTA and CDR2 FQGTGA. The V gene end was trimmed by 3 bases and the J gene end by 3 bases; junction bases not matched to a gene: 3. This CDR3 is CASSLDRGGYNEQFF. The CDR3 DNA sequence: TGTGCCAGCAGCTTGGACAGGGGTGGCTACAATGAGCAGTTCTTC.

The chain is built from TRBV25-1 and TRBJ1-1; D uncertain. This CDR3 is 18 amino acids long. Trimming removed 3 bases at V and 2 bases at J, with 22 bases between. The germline V gene has CDR1 MGHDK and CDR2 SYGVNS. Written as DNA, the CDR3 is TGTGCCAGCAGTGAGGTTTCCGCCGCTATCCCCGGAAACACTGAAGCTTTCTTT. Translated: CASSEVSAAIPGNTEAFF.

The chain links TRBV5-1 to TRBJ2-1; D gene uncertain. V was cut by 1 base and J by 5 bases, with 7 bases left in between. This CDR3 spans 13 amino acids. From germline, CDR1 is SGHRS and CDR2 YFSETQ. CDR3 DNA: TGCGCCAGCAGCTTGTATGAAAACAATGAGCAGTTCTTC. This gives the protein CASSLYENNEQFF. Full variable domain (missing parts from reference TRBV5-1 and TRBJ2-1): KAGVTQTPRYLIKTRGQQVTLSCSPISGHRSVSWYQQTPGQGLQFLFEYFSETQRNKGNFPGRFSGRQFSNSRSEMNVSTLELGDSALYLCASSLYENNEQFFGPGTRLTVL.

The chain uses TRBV10-3 and TRBJ2-4; 9 bases are a match to TRBD2. The DNA end lines up better with TRBJ2-7; the J call may be wrong. Germline CDR1 is ENHRY and CDR2 is SYGVKD. The CDR3 has 15 amino acids. CDR3 sequence (DNA): TGTGCCATCAGAAAGACTAGCGGACTCTCCTACGAGCAGTACTTC. As protein: CAIRKTSGLSYEQYF.

The chain recombines TRBV7-8 with TRBJ2-2; 9 bases are shared with TRBD2. V was clipped by 4 bases and J by 3 bases; unmatched bases: 15. The CDR3 contains 19 residues. Germline V CDR1 and CDR2: SGHVS, FQNEAQ. The CDR3 spells CASSSRGGVRLADTGELFF. CDR3 nucleotides: TGTGCCAGCAGCTCCCGTGGGGGGGTTAGACTAGCGGACACCGGGGAGCTGTTTTTT.

There are a few counts of this clonotype. The V and J genes are TRBV9 and TRBJ2-3; no firm D call. CDR1 and CDR2 (germline): SGDLS, YYNGEE. Trimming pared 2 bases from V and 6 bases from J, leaving 10 bases between. The CDR3 loop spans 13 amino acids. Here the CDR3 reads CASSVYVLDTQYF. CDR3 coding DNA: TGTGCCAGCAGCGTGTATGTTCTGGATACGCAGTATTTT.

J is TRBJ1-5 and V is TRBV13; D is unresolved. V shed 4 bases and J shed 0 bases, with 13 bases lying between them. Germline V lookup: CDR1 PRHDT, CDR2 FYEKMQ (reference sequence). The CDR3 contains 16 residues. The CDR3 reads CASSSSGDFSNQPQHF. DNA of the CDR3: TGTGCCAGCAGCTCTTCCGGAGATTTTAGCAATCAGCCCCAGCATTTT.

This clonotype appeared a single time. The chain links TRBV10-3 to TRBJ2-7; TRBD1 matches at 9 bases. Germline trimming cut 10 bases from V and 0 bases from J; bases unmatched to any gene: 4. Germline V lookup: CDR1 ENHRY, CDR2 SYGVKD. The CDR3 is made up of 13 amino acids. The DNA for the CDR3 is TGTGCCAGCCGGACAGGGGACTCCTACGAGCAGTACTTC. This gives the protein CASRTGDSYEQYF.

The rearrangement joins TRBV6-2 or TRBV6-3 to TRBJ2-4; 9 bases map to TRBD2. Germline V lookup: CDR1 MNHEY, CDR2 SVGEGT. The CDR3 length is 20 residues. Trimming at V came to 0 bases and at J to 0 bases, leaving 12 bases not matched to a gene. The CDR3 sequence: CASSYSWASGALIAKNIQYF. CDR3 nucleotide sequence: TGTGCCAGCAGTTACTCCTGGGCTAGCGGGGCCCTAATAGCCAAAAACATTCAGTACTTC.